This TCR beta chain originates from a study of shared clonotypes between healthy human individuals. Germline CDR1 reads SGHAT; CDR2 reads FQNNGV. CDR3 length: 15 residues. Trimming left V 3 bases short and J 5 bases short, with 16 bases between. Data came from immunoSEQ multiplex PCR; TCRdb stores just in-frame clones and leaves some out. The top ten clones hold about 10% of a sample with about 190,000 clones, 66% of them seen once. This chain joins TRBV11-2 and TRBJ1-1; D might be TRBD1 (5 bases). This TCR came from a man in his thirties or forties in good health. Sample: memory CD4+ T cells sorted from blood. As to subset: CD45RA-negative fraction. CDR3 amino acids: CASSFVAGTGTEAFF. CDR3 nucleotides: TGTGCCAGCAGCTTCGTAGCCGGGACGGGGACTGAAGCTTTCTTT.